Listed below are T cell receptor beta chains from one sample, sequenced in a study of blood T cells in healthy people across ages. TCRdb reanalysed the 5' RACE reads using MiXCR and keeps one entry per CDR3 protein. Of around 900,000 distinct CDR3 sequences in the sample, 29% are singletons; the top ten hold around 16%. Sequencing input: blood. The origin of the receptors is an elderly woman in good health. The CDR3 runs from the conserved cysteine through the conserved F or W. The order of the fields is D gene, V gene, clone size, J gene, CDR3 length, CDR3 protein, CDR3 DNA. The D gene is left open where the match is weak. Expanded clones are given a class, and other clones once, few, many or no size at all.

d_call: TRBD1; v_call: TRBV6-4; clone_size: many; j_call: TRBJ2-1; cdr3_length: 16; cdr3_aa: CASSDTRQGSYNEQFF; cdr3_nt: TGTGCCAGCAGTGACACCCGACAGGGCTCCTACAATGAGCAGTTCTTC
d_call: .; v_call: TRBV29-1; clone_size: few; j_call: TRBJ2-2; cdr3_length: 12; cdr3_aa: CSVLSGVGELFF; cdr3_nt: TGCAGCGTTTTGTCCGGCGTGGGGGAGCTGTTTTTT
d_call: .; v_call: TRBV24-1; clone_size: few; j_call: TRBJ1-6; cdr3_length: 16; cdr3_aa: CATSDSKFSYNSPLHF; cdr3_nt: TGTGCCACCAGTGATTCGAAATTCAGCTATAATTCACCCCTCCACTTT
d_call: .; v_call: TRBV20-1; clone_size: many; j_call: TRBJ1-1; cdr3_length: 13; cdr3_aa: CSARESRITEAFF; cdr3_nt: TGCAGTGCTCGGGAGTCCCGGATCACTGAAGCTTTCTTT
d_call: .; v_call: TRBV11-3; clone_size: .; j_call: TRBJ2-7; cdr3_length: 15; cdr3_aa: CASSPSRTFSYEQYF; cdr3_nt: TGTGCCAGCAGCCCATCCCGCACTTTTTCCTACGAGCAGTACTTC
d_call: .; v_call: TRBV3-1; clone_size: .; j_call: TRBJ1-4; cdr3_length: 15; cdr3_aa: CASSQEGVTDEKLFF; cdr3_nt: TGTGCCAGCAGCCAAGAAGGGGTAACGGATGAAAAACTGTTTTTT
d_call: .; v_call: TRBV9; clone_size: few; j_call: TRBJ2-7; cdr3_length: 18; cdr3_aa: CASSVFSGLRSSYNEQYF; cdr3_nt: TGTGCCAGCAGCGTATTCAGCGGATTAAGGAGCTCCTACAATGAGCAGTACTTC
d_call: .; v_call: TRBV12-3/TRBV12-4; clone_size: .; j_call: TRBJ1-1; cdr3_length: 14; cdr3_aa: CASSLSESNTEAFF; cdr3_nt: TGTGCCAGCAGTTTATCCGAGAGTAACACTGAAGCTTTCTTT
d_call: .; v_call: TRBV20-1; clone_size: few; j_call: TRBJ1-5; cdr3_length: 17; cdr3_aa: CSANVRGGGSSNQPQHF; cdr3_nt: TGCAGTGCTAATGTCAGGGGAGGTGGGTCGAGCAATCAGCCCCAGCATTTT
d_call: .; v_call: TRBV10-3; clone_size: many; j_call: TRBJ2-3; cdr3_length: 11; cdr3_aa: CAISERDTQYF; cdr3_nt: TGTGCCATCAGTGAAAGAGATACGCAGTATTTT
d_call: TRBD1; v_call: TRBV7-8; clone_size: .; j_call: TRBJ1-1; cdr3_length: 14; cdr3_aa: CASSGRQGRTETFF; cdr3_nt: TGTGCCAGCAGCGGCAGACAGGGTCGTACTGAAACTTTCTTT
d_call: TRBD2; v_call: TRBV5-1; clone_size: many; j_call: TRBJ2-5; cdr3_length: 14; cdr3_aa: CASTERGGEETQYF; cdr3_nt: TGCGCCAGCACGGAGCGGGGGGGGGAAGAGACCCAGTACTTC
d_call: TRBD2; v_call: TRBV6-2/TRBV6-3; clone_size: .; j_call: TRBJ2-5; cdr3_length: 16; cdr3_aa: CASAAVRGAYQETQYF; cdr3_nt: TGTGCCAGCGCGGCGGTGCGGGGGGCGTACCAAGAGACCCAGTACTTC
d_call: TRBD1; v_call: TRBV18; clone_size: .; j_call: TRBJ2-1; cdr3_length: 14; cdr3_aa: CASSPPNRGYEQFF; cdr3_nt: TGTGCCAGCTCACCACCTAACAGGGGCTATGAGCAGTTCTTC
d_call: TRBD1; v_call: TRBV12-3/TRBV12-4; clone_size: many; j_call: TRBJ1-4; cdr3_length: 14; cdr3_aa: CASSSSGQGRRLFF; cdr3_nt: TGTGCCAGCAGTTCCTCGGGACAGGGAAGACGCCTGTTTTTT
d_call: .; v_call: TRBV20-1; clone_size: many; j_call: TRBJ2-3; cdr3_length: 15; cdr3_aa: CSTRRAQLSPDTQYF; cdr3_nt: TGCAGCACACGACGGGCCCAATTAAGCCCAGATACGCAGTATTTT
d_call: .; v_call: TRBV6-6; clone_size: many; j_call: TRBJ2-7; cdr3_length: 11; cdr3_aa: CASERAGEQYF; cdr3_nt: TGTGCCAGTGAGAGGGCAGGGGAGCAGTACTTC